The clone carrying this TCR beta chain has more than one count but fewer than ten. The target antigen is unknown. Averaging about 120 mL, one heparinised blood draw was given by each donor. This record comes from a study of beta chain features in type 1 diabetes. Regarding the study as a whole: Naive, central memory and regulatory TCRB repertoires appeared more similar among patients than healthy donors. HLA effects on TCRB rearrangement stayed unresolved here.

Trimming shortened V by 7 bases and J by 6 bases, and 19 bases separated the two germline ends. The CDR3 is 15 residues long. Germline CDR1 is MGHRA and CDR2 is YSYEKL. The whole isolated RNA underwent reverse transcription, so sequencing captured expressed TCRB transcripts. This table comes from immunoSEQ multiplex PCR, and its TCRdb copy is limited to in-frame clones, with some not included. In the table there are some 410,000 clones, 11% to 15% of which are singletons. The sequencing input was naive CD4+ T cells from blood. The sequence came from a man aged 30-40 years in good health. The rearrangement uses TRBV4-1 and TRBJ2-1; D is possibly TRBD1 or TRBD2 (5 bases each). The CDR3 loop reads CASTNKRGTLNEQFF. In DNA form, the CDR3 reads TGCGCCAGCACCAACAAAAGAGGGACGCTCAATGAGCAGTTCTTC.